The source of this TCR beta chain is a study of control samples from healthy donors and cancer patients. This CDR3 is 14 amino acids long. Trimming cost V 4 bases and J 4 bases; bases outside gene matches: 4. Germline V CDR1 and CDR2: SNHLY, FYNNEI. The table came from immunoSEQ multiplex PCR; TCRdb's copy has only in-frame clones and leaves some out. The sample contains about 86,000 clones, more than 80% of which appear only once. This sequence was found in a woman aged 25 to 39 in good health. V is TRBV2 and J is TRBJ2-1, with 7 bases identical to TRBD1. Sequencing input: blood. The CDR3 nucleotides are TGTGCCAGCAGTGTCGAGACAGGGTACAATGAGCAGTTCTTC. It yields the protein CASSVETGYNEQFF.